This T cell receptor (beta chain) is drawn from a study of T cells in Graves' hyperthyroidism and ophthalmopathy. The sample holds a few counts of this clonotype. Its antigen is unknown. Using RNA transcripts as the source, TCR beta CDR3 regions were amplified. RT-PCR in the first round (using the HTBI primer set) targeted the TCR CDR3. TCRdb itself ran the multiplex PCR reads through MiXCR, one entry per CDR3 protein. The top ten clones hold almost 35% of a sample with over 300,000 distinct CDR3 sequences, approximately 15% of them seen once. Notes on the study in general: Ophthalmopathy got predicted by the model a median approximately six months before its onset. Blood also showed most of the thyroid clonotypes that were expanded above 0.001.

The sequence derives from a woman between 40 and 50 years old with Graves' ophthalmopathy. The sequenced sample was blood.

Written as DNA, the CDR3 is TGTGCCAGCTCACCTTTCGGTGCCCGGACAGATACGCAGTATTTT. It specifies CASSPFGARTDTQYF. The V call is TRBV18, the J call TRBJ2-3; D ambiguous. Germline-derived CDR1 and CDR2 are KGHSH and LQKENI. The V and J ends lost 3 bases and 3 bases respectively, with 13 bases between them. The CDR3 has 15 residues.